These T cell receptor beta chains were read from a single sample in a study of identical twins. From the 5' RACE reads, TCRdb called clonotypes with MiXCR, one entry per CDR3 protein. The sample holds approximately 550,000 distinct CDR3 sequences; around 20% are singletons and the top ten take more than 0.4%. The same data also went into a second study, on yellow fever vaccine responses in identical twins.

The sequenced material came from CD4+ T cells sorted from blood. All receptors derive from a woman aged 18-29 years in good health. Both conserved end residues are part of each CDR3. D genes are given only for firm matches. For some rows the clone size is stated as once, few or many, or as a class when expanded; others skip it.

size: few; D: TRBD2; V: TRBV7-2; length: 15; J: TRBJ2-1; CDR3: CASSSRGGLENEQFF; DNA: TGTGCCAGCAGCTCTCGGGGGGGCTTGGAAAATGAGCAGTTCTTC
size: few; D: NA; V: TRBV6-1; length: 15; J: TRBJ1-6; CDR3: CASSRGTTNNSPLHF; DNA: TGTGCCAGCAGTAGAGGGACAACGAATAATTCACCCCTCCACTTT
size: NA; D: TRBD2; V: TRBV4-1; length: 16; J: TRBJ2-1; CDR3: CASSPDPGLVRNEQFF; DNA: TGCGCCAGCAGCCCAGATCCGGGACTAGTGAGGAATGAGCAGTTCTTC
size: few; D: NA; V: TRBV28; length: 12; J: TRBJ1-4; CDR3: CASSTPNEKLFF; DNA: TGTGCCAGCAGTACTCCCAATGAAAAACTGTTTTTT
size: NA; D: NA; V: TRBV5-1; length: 12; J: TRBJ2-7; CDR3: CASSPPSSEQYF; DNA: TGCGCCAGCAGCCCGCCTAGTTCCGAGCAGTACTTC
size: NA; D: NA; V: TRBV12-3/TRBV12-4; length: 13; J: TRBJ1-2; CDR3: CASSLLVGSGYTF; DNA: TGTGCCAGCAGTTTACTTGTGGGGAGTGGCTACACCTTC
size: NA; D: NA; V: TRBV6-1; length: 16; J: TRBJ2-1; CDR3: CASTRGLVRPYNEQFF; DNA: TGTGCCAGCACCCGAGGACTGGTTCGCCCCTACAATGAGCAGTTCTTC
size: many; D: NA; V: TRBV5-1; length: 16; J: TRBJ1-1; CDR3: CASSPPGQKSSTEAFF; DNA: TGCGCCAGCAGCCCCCCCGGACAGAAGTCATCCACTGAAGCTTTCTTT
size: NA; D: NA; V: TRBV20-1; length: 13; J: TRBJ1-5; CDR3: CSARLAGEGPQHF; DNA: TGCAGTGCTAGATTAGCGGGCGAAGGGCCCCAGCATTTT
size: NA; D: NA; V: TRBV20-1; length: 13; J: TRBJ1-1; CDR3: CSASDTGTPEAFF; DNA: TGCAGTGCTAGTGATACAGGGACGCCTGAAGCTTTCTTT
size: few; D: TRBD1; V: TRBV20-1; length: 15; J: TRBJ2-1; CDR3: CSATDRGKPYNEQFF; DNA: TGCAGTGCTACTGACAGGGGCAAACCCTACAATGAGCAGTTCTTC
size: NA; D: NA; V: TRBV20-1; length: 16; J: TRBJ2-5; CDR3: CSARDWTAPIQETQYF; DNA: TGCAGTGCTAGAGATTGGACAGCACCCATCCAAGAGACCCAGTACTTC
size: few; D: NA; V: TRBV29-1; length: 14; J: TRBJ2-1; CDR3: CSVEVGRAYNEQFF; DNA: TGCAGCGTTGAAGTGGGACGGGCCTACAATGAGCAGTTCTTC
size: few; D: TRBD2; V: TRBV5-5; length: 17; J: TRBJ2-3; CDR3: CASSVLLAGTFTDTQYF; DNA: TGTGCCAGCAGCGTCCTACTAGCGGGCACATTCACAGATACGCAGTATTTT
size: NA; D: TRBD2; V: TRBV11-2; length: 16; J: TRBJ2-1; CDR3: CASSFTKGGLGNEQFF; DNA: TGTGCCAGCAGCTTCACCAAGGGAGGGCTTGGTAATGAGCAGTTCTTC
size: few; D: NA; V: TRBV20-1; length: 15; J: TRBJ2-1; CDR3: CSARGLGGAYNEQFF; DNA: TGCAGTGCTAGGGGTCTGGGGGGAGCCTACAATGAGCAGTTCTTC
size: NA; D: TRBD2; V: TRBV6-2/TRBV6-3; length: 14; J: TRBJ2-7; CDR3: CASTLAGPSYEQYF; DNA: TGTGCCAGCACCCTAGCGGGACCCTCCTACGAGCAGTACTTC
size: NA; D: TRBD2; V: TRBV5-6; length: 14; J: TRBJ2-1; CDR3: CASSSGLAGARQFF; DNA: TGTGCCAGCAGCTCAGGACTAGCGGGGGCACGTCAGTTCTTC
size: NA; D: TRBD2; V: TRBV20-1; length: 12; J: TRBJ2-3; CDR3: CSARGLAATQYF; DNA: TGCAGTGCTAGGGGACTAGCAGCTACGCAGTATTTT
size: few; D: TRBD1; V: TRBV7-9; length: 17; J: TRBJ2-3; CDR3: CASSLGTGRKSTDTQYF; DNA: TGTGCCAGCAGCTTAGGGACAGGGAGGAAGAGCACAGATACGCAGTATTTT
size: NA; D: NA; V: TRBV4-2; length: 16; J: TRBJ2-2; CDR3: CASSQDVAGATGELFF; DNA: TGTGCCAGCAGCCAAGATGTGGCGGGGGCCACCGGGGAGCTGTTTTTT
size: many; D: NA; V: TRBV5-1; length: 17; J: TRBJ1-1; CDR3: CASSLSGTLYLNTEAFF; DNA: TGCGCCAGCAGCCTGTCCGGGACTTTGTATTTGAACACTGAAGCTTTCTTT
size: NA; D: NA; V: TRBV4-1; length: 19; J: TRBJ1-1; CDR3: CASSQGGLWLERDDTEAFF; DNA: TGCGCCAGCAGCCAAGGCGGACTGTGGCTCGAAAGGGACGACACTGAAGCTTTCTTT
size: NA; D: TRBD1; V: TRBV28; length: 18; J: TRBJ1-5; CDR3: CASRNSGRGPGGNQPQHF; DNA: TGTGCCAGCAGAAACTCGGGCAGGGGGCCTGGGGGCAATCAGCCCCAGCATTTT
size: few; D: NA; V: TRBV28; length: 10; J: TRBJ1-2; CDR3: CASSSRGYTF; DNA: TGTGCCAGCAGTTCCCGCGGCTACACCTTC
size: NA; D: TRBD2; V: TRBV20-1; length: 15; J: TRBJ2-5; CDR3: CSANPGLAPQETQYF; DNA: TGCAGTGCTAATCCGGGACTAGCCCCCCAAGAGACCCAGTACTTC
size: few; D: TRBD2; V: TRBV7-9; length: 14; J: TRBJ2-3; CDR3: CANGLAGGPDTQYF; DNA: TGTGCCAACGGACTAGCGGGGGGGCCGGATACGCAGTATTTT
size: NA; D: NA; V: TRBV20-1; length: 13; J: TRBJ2-5; CDR3: CSAIVHTQETQYF; DNA: TGCAGTGCTATTGTCCATACACAAGAGACCCAGTACTTC
size: NA; D: TRBD2; V: TRBV5-1; length: 18; J: TRBJ2-7; CDR3: CASSSGLAGVGSSYEQYF; DNA: TGCGCCAGCAGCTCGGGACTAGCGGGAGTTGGGAGCTCCTACGAGCAGTACTTC
size: NA; D: NA; V: TRBV7-3; length: 13; J: TRBJ2-1; CDR3: CASSSGAVDEQFF; DNA: TGTGCCAGCAGCTCCGGGGCCGTCGATGAGCAGTTCTTC
size: NA; D: NA; V: TRBV9; length: 16; J: TRBJ2-2; CDR3: CASSFGPGTSTGELFF; DNA: TGTGCCAGCAGCTTCGGCCCCGGGACATCCACCGGGGAGCTGTTTTTT
size: few; D: NA; V: TRBV3-1; length: 17; J: TRBJ2-7; CDR3: CASSPNRGQIRPYEQYF; DNA: TGTGCCAGCAGCCCCAACCGTGGACAGATCCGCCCCTACGAGCAGTACTTC
size: many; D: NA; V: TRBV5-1; length: 15; J: TRBJ2-2; CDR3: CASSLILANTGELFF; DNA: TGCGCCAGCAGCTTGATTCTCGCCAACACCGGGGAGCTGTTTTTT
size: few; D: NA; V: TRBV25-1; length: 14; J: TRBJ1-5; CDR3: CASSHLGANQPQHF; DNA: TGTGCCAGCAGTCACCTAGGGGCAAATCAGCCCCAGCATTTT
size: many; D: NA; V: TRBV7-9; length: 14; J: TRBJ1-1; CDR3: CASSLIRGGTEAFF; DNA: TGTGCCAGCAGCTTAATTCGAGGGGGCACTGAAGCTTTCTTT
size: many; D: TRBD2; V: TRBV29-1; length: 14; J: TRBJ2-3; CDR3: CSVEVLAATDTQYF; DNA: TGCAGCGTTGAGGTACTAGCGGCCACAGATACGCAGTATTTT
size: few; D: TRBD2; V: TRBV20-1; length: 15; J: TRBJ2-1; CDR3: CSARDVSGSGGEQFF; DNA: TGCAGTGCTAGAGATGTCAGCGGGAGTGGAGGTGAGCAGTTCTTC
size: NA; D: NA; V: TRBV29-1; length: 13; J: TRBJ1-1; CDR3: CSVEGGAWTEAFF; DNA: TGCAGCGTTGAAGGGGGGGCTTGGACTGAAGCTTTCTTT
size: NA; D: NA; V: TRBV12-3/TRBV12-4; length: 18; J: TRBJ2-6; CDR3: CASSLGSGRGSGANVLTF; DNA: TGTGCCAGCAGTTTGGGGAGCGGTAGGGGCTCTGGGGCCAACGTCCTGACTTTC
size: NA; D: TRBD1; V: TRBV7-6; length: 15; J: TRBJ1-2; CDR3: CASSLEGTARYGYTF; DNA: TGTGCCAGCAGCTTAGAAGGGACAGCTCGCTATGGCTACACCTTC
size: few; D: NA; V: TRBV5-8; length: 15; J: TRBJ2-4; CDR3: CASSPAGPRQNIQYF; DNA: TGTGCCAGCAGCCCTGCCGGCCCTCGCCAAAACATTCAGTACTTC
size: NA; D: NA; V: TRBV6-5; length: 16; J: TRBJ2-1; CDR3: CASSLQAVSSYNEQFF; DNA: TGTGCCAGCAGTTTGCAAGCGGTGTCCTCCTACAATGAGCAGTTCTTC
size: once; D: NA; V: TRBV14; length: 13; J: TRBJ1-1; CDR3: CASSQLPNTEAFF; DNA: TGTGCCAGCAGCCAGCTCCCGAACACTGAAGCTTTCTTT
size: NA; D: TRBD2; V: TRBV7-2; length: 17; J: TRBJ2-3; CDR3: CASSLAPGLAGVDTQYF; DNA: TGTGCCAGCAGCTTAGCCCCGGGACTAGCGGGAGTAGATACGCAGTATTTT
size: NA; D: NA; V: TRBV7-6; length: 15; J: TRBJ2-5; CDR3: CASSIKRPPRETQYF; DNA: TGTGCCAGCAGCATAAAGCGGCCCCCGCGAGAGACCCAGTACTTC
size: NA; D: NA; V: TRBV24-1; length: 12; J: TRBJ2-7; CDR3: CATSTGQKEQYF; DNA: TGTGCCACCAGTACCGGACAGAAGGAGCAGTACTTC
size: few; D: TRBD2; V: TRBV20-1; length: 16; J: TRBJ2-3; CDR3: CSARGRLAGVADTQYF; DNA: TGCAGTGCTAGAGGTCGACTAGCGGGAGTCGCAGATACGCAGTATTTT
size: NA; D: TRBD2; V: TRBV20-1; length: 13; J: TRBJ2-4; CDR3: CSASPSGKNIQYF; DNA: TGCAGTGCTAGCCCTAGCGGTAAAAACATTCAGTACTTC
size: once; D: NA; V: TRBV28; length: 17; J: TRBJ2-4; CDR3: CASSFPPRSYPKNIQYF; DNA: TGTGCCAGCAGTTTCCCACCTAGATCGTACCCCAAAAACATTCAGTACTTC